Detailed here is one TCR beta chain. Per the original data handling: ImmunoSEQ supplied junction-only sequences lacking quality scores, so filtering was different. Repertoires were generated with immunoSEQ multiplex PCR, while TCRdb's copy carries only in-frame clones and drops some. That table furnishes V, J and clone size, whereas the DNA furnished D and trimming. The sample shows fewer than 850,000 clones, about 96% of them seen only once. The sample comes from a study of shared clonotypes between healthy human individuals. With 0 bases removed from V and 3 bases from J, the gap between germline ends came to 12 bases. Germline V lookup: CDR1 MNHEY, CDR2 SMNVEV (reference sequence). There are 15 residues in the CDR3. Terminally differentiated effector memory CD45RA+ cells were left out of the naive CD8 fraction, which was CD45RO-negative and positively selected for CCR7.

The clonotype comes from a man aged 30 to 45 in good health. The rearrangement links TRBV27 to TRBJ2-7; D unclear. The material sequenced was naive CD8+ T cells sorted from blood. CDR3 DNA sequence: TGTGCCAGCAGTTTATCGACGGACGGATACTACGAGCAGTACTTC. It yields the protein CASSLSTDGYYEQYF.